This T cell receptor (beta chain) was sequenced for a study of identical twins (dated by TCRdb to 2016 to 2017). With respect to the entire study: To test whether fetal clonotypes persist, the study used deep sequencing on TCR alpha and beta repertoires from monozygotic twins, unrelated adults of various ages, and cord blood. To rule out contamination, the twin experiments were replicated at different times with different library preparation protocols.

What the research found in general, with its limitations: In beta out-of-frame sequences, excess twin sharing was weaker, because having fewer shared sequences lowered the signal-to-noise ratio. Compared with coincidental sharing between unrelated individuals, an excess of low generation-probability sequences was observed among out-of-frame TCR alpha sequences shared between twins. Because the same donors could not be followed over many years, the conclusions relied on cross-sectional statistical analysis. Out-of-frame TCR alpha sharing in monozygotic twins was systematically underestimated by recombination models, whereas sharing between unrelated individuals was in agreement with the recombination models. Zero-insertion analyses could be partly confounded by invariant T cells such as MAIT and iNKT, although diverse VJ usage argued against such confounding for most clonotypes. Fewer insertions were carried by abundant cord blood beta clonotypes; a weaker similar trend was observed in young adult naive repertoires, while no such trend was observed in memory repertoires.

Library generation was performed with 5' RACE. Sequencing instrument: Illumina HiSeq 2000. A universal primer binding site was introduced by template switching, and a unique molecular identifier was present in the final cDNA, enabling accurate counting of TCR cDNA molecules. Specific primers in the conserved constant-segment region were used to synthesize first-strand cDNA for the TCR alpha and beta chains. To control for contamination, every cDNA library was double barcoded, receiving both a SMART-Mk sample barcode and Illumina barcodes. Two successive PCR steps introduced TruSeq adapter sequences along with Illumina sample barcodes. Sequencing of the TCR alpha and beta cDNA libraries was done on the Illumina HiSeq platform using custom primers. On the authors' methods: Raw reads were processed with MiGEC to extract unique molecular identifiers, and MiXCR was used to determine CDR3 positions. For each individual, recombination models were inferred using an EM algorithm with the repgenHMM and IGoR tools. Shared clonotype analysis was performed with the tcR package in R, normalizing sharing by the product of cloneset sizes. Out-of-frame nonproductive sequences were analyzed to study raw recombination free of thymic and clonal selection effects. TCRdb cleaned the public reads at Q25 with fastp, built clones with MiXCR and kept in-frame beta chains. CDR3 protein sequences are deduplicated, and each keeps its most common genes and DNA. These V and J calls are TCRdb output, not the study's own analysis. The sample table contains roughly 1,500,000 distinct CDR3 sequences; only one count was recorded for under 35% of them. 0.25% to 0.3% of the sample rests with the top ten.

This clonotype was detected a few times. Its antigen target is currently unknown. No base qualities exist here, and no much larger clone lies one base off it. The CDR3 holds 15 amino acids from the cysteine to the phenylalanine. Of all the DNA, just the CDR3 is kept, 45 bases in frame from base 1. Based on the germline V gene (reference sequence), the CDR1 and CDR2 sequences are MNHEY and SMNVEV. Cut back by 2 bases and 7 bases, the V and J ends lie 12 bases apart. Only healthy Caucasian donors were included. This receptor was obtained from a newborn girl in good health. The specimen sequenced was cord blood. The chain couples TRBV27 to TRBJ1-6, with no reliable assignment of the D segment. The DNA reads TGTGCCAGCAGTTTAAGATATACCGGGAATTCACCCCTCCACTTT. This translates into CASSLRYTGNSPLHF.